The clone carrying this TCR beta chain occurred a few times. Its antigen remains unknown. With 60 Vbeta and 13 Jbeta primers, the PCR was carried out. Sequencing was performed with immunoSEQ multiplex PCR; in TCRdb, only in-frame clones are kept and a portion is missing. Counted here are over 85,000 clones, 60% to 80% occurring once; the ten biggest clones make up 3.8%. Sampled while nominally healthy, donors likely had unrecorded immune exposures. The source of the sample is a study of cytomegalovirus exposure and HLA in healthy donors. Background on the study: An analysis done earlier identified 95 million to 140 million unique TCR beta sequences from 200 million or so T cells. The study placed around 85% of its 350 to 400 genotyped donors in the Caucasian-associated ancestry cluster. General study findings and limits: Later analysis identified several of the most significant clusters that appeared linked to common viral pathogens.

V shed 4 bases and J 5 bases; nucleotides not matched to a gene: 4. Germline V lookup: CDR1 MNHNY, CDR2 SVGAGI (reference sequence). The CDR3 loop spans 13 amino acids. V is TRBV6-6 and J is TRBJ1-1; TRBD1 aligns across 7 bases. The receptor comes from a woman aged 40 to 50 in good health and CMV-seronegative. Sequencing was carried out using PBMCs. The CDR3 reads CASSLQGNTEAFF. The CDR3 region has the DNA TGTGCCAGCAGTTTACAGGGGAATACTGAAGCTTTCTTT.